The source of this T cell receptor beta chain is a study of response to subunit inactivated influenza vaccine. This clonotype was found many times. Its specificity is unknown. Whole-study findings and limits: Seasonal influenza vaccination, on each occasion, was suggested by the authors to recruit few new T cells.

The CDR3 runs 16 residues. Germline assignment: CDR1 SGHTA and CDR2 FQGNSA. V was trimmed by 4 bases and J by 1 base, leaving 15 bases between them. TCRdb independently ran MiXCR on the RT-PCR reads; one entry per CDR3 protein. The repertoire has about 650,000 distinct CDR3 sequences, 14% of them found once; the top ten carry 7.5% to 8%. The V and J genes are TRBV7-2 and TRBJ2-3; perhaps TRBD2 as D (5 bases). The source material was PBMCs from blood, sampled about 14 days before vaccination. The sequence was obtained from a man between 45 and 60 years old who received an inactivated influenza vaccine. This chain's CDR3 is CASSSHGSGGTDTQYF. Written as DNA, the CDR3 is TGTGCCAGCAGCTCTCACGGATCCGGGGGCACAGATACGCAGTATTTT.